The 18 T cell receptor beta chains presented below share a single source sample, sequenced in a study of T-cell memory formation after mild COVID-19. Each CDR3 protein gets one entry after TCRdb re-called the 5' RACE reads with MiXCR. This sample has about 270,000 distinct CDR3 sequences, with roughly 16% found just once. The specimen sequenced was PBMCs or a T cell subset sorted from them (not recorded which). The receptors stem from a man between 18 and 35 years old who had mild COVID-19 (a few samples of this study predate the infection). Cell type and time point are not known.

The rearrangement links TRBV7-2 to TRBJ1-3; no reliable D call. Germline V gene sequence: CDR1 SGHTA, CDR2 FQGNSA. V was clipped by 1 base and J by 7 bases, with 8 bases between them. The CDR3 covers 13 residues. CDR3 sequence (DNA): TGTGCCAGCAGCTTAGGGGGATCCAACACCATATATTTT. Translation: CASSLGGSNTIYF. Variable domain in full (rest from reference TRBV7-2 and TRBJ1-3): GAGVSQSPSNKVTEKGKDVELRCDPISGHTALYWYRQSLGQGLEFLIYFQGNSAPDKSGLPSDRFSAERTGGSVSTLTIQRTQQEDSAVYLCASSLGGSNTIYFGEGSWLTVV.

J is TRBJ1-1 and V is TRBV10-3; 9 positions agree with TRBD1. CDR3 size: 13 residues. J gave up 7 bases and V 5 bases, and 5 bases lay outside the gene matches. CDR1 ENHRY and CDR2 SYGVKD come from the germline V gene. CDR3 loop: CAISLQGAFEAFF. The CDR3 coding sequence is TGTGCCATCAGTTTACAGGGGGCGTTTGAAGCTTTCTTT.

This chain links TRBV9 with TRBJ1-1, with 7 bases aligning to TRBD1. This CDR3 contains 14 residues. Trimming cost V 3 bases and J 3 bases; bases outside gene matches: 5. The germline V gene has CDR1 SGDLS and CDR2 YYNGEE. The CDR3 nucleotides read TGTGCCAGCAGCGCCGGACAGGATCACACTGAAGCTTTCTTT. This translates into CASSAGQDHTEAFF. Drawing the rest from reference TRBV9 and TRBJ1-1, the complete variable domain is DSGVTQTPKHLITATGQRVTLRCSPRSGDLSVYWYQQSLDQGLQFLIQYYNGEERAKGNILERFSAQQFPDLHSELNLSSLELGDSALYFCASSAGQDHTEAFFGQGTRLTVV.

This clonotype was observed a handful of times. The V gene is TRBV5-4, the J gene TRBJ1-2; D ambiguous. Trimming removed 5 bases at V and 10 bases at J, with 15 bases between. The CDR3 spans 12 residues. The V gene's germline CDR1 is SGHNT and CDR2 YYREEE (reference sequence). CDR3 loop: CASRYPADAYTF. The CDR3 DNA reads as TGTGCCAGCAGATATCCGGCAGATGCCTACACCTTC.

This rearrangement joins TRBV7-9 to TRBJ2-7, with D possibly matching TRBD1 (6 bases). CDR1 and CDR2 (germline): SEHNR, FQNEAQ (reference sequence). V shed 5 bases and J shed 2 bases, with 16 bases lying between them. The CDR3 is 15 amino acids. CDR3 DNA: TGTGCCAGCAGCCAAACCGGGACACCTACCTACGAGCAGTACTTC. Its protein is CASSQTGTPTYEQYF.

The J gene is TRBJ2-7, the V gene TRBV6-2 or TRBV6-3; D ambiguous. This CDR3 region has 14 residues. V shed 2 bases and J shed 4 bases, with 12 bases lying between them. Germline V lookup: CDR1 MNHEY, CDR2 SVGEGT. CDR3 in amino acids: CASSYPDLPYEQYF. In DNA form, the CDR3 reads TGTGCCAGCAGTTACCCAGATCTACCTTACGAGCAGTACTTC.

This clonotype was counted a few times. The chain employs TRBV12-3 or TRBV12-4 and TRBJ2-7, with D perhaps TRBD2 (6 bases). The CDR3 extends over 14 amino acids. Trimming pared 5 bases from V and 2 bases from J, leaving 13 bases between. The CDR3: CASSPLGGTYEQYF. CDR3 sequence (DNA): TGTGCCAGCAGTCCCCTGGGGGGTACCTACGAGCAGTACTTC.

The rearrangement uses TRBV12-3 or TRBV12-4 and TRBJ2-7; D is perhaps TRBD1 (6 bases). CDR3 size: 14 residues. Trimming took 8 bases from V and 2 from J, leaving 16 bases between them. The CDR3 DNA reads TGTGCCAGCGGCCTGACGACAGGTCCCTACGAGCAGTACTTC. This codes for CASGLTTGPYEQYF.

The rearrangement links TRBV29-1 to TRBJ1-5; D remains unclear. CDR1 SQVTM and CDR2 ANQGSEA come from the germline V gene. The CDR3 runs to 12 residues. The ends were cut back, 4 bases at V and 3 bases at J, with 7 bases in the middle. The CDR3 sequence is CSVGQPNQPQHF. In nucleotides, the CDR3 is TGCAGCGTTGGGCAGCCCAATCAGCCCCAGCATTTT.

This sequence joins TRBV5-1 and TRBJ1-6, with TRBD1 matching 9 bases. V gave up 5 bases and J gave up 5 bases; unmatched junction bases: 8. CDR1 and CDR2 (germline): SGHRS, YFSETQ. The CDR3 sequence is 16 residues long. As DNA, the CDR3 is TGCGCCAGCAGTTGGGGACAGGGCACAAATAATTCACCCCTCCACTTT. Its translation: CASSWGQGTNNSPLHF.

This clonotype has just a few counts. V gene TRBV9 combines with J gene TRBJ1-3; D gene uncertain. Germline CDR1 is SGDLS and CDR2 is YYNGEE. The CDR3 extends over 13 amino acids. With 3 bases removed from V and 3 bases from J, the gap between germline ends came to 7 bases. Written as DNA, the CDR3 is TGTGCCAGCAGCGCTGGCGGTGGAAACACCATATATTTT. This sequence encodes CASSAGGGNTIYF.

This clonotype was seen a few times. V usage is TRBV11-2 and J usage is TRBJ1-1; tentatively, D is TRBD1 (6 bases). Germline CDR1 and CDR2: SGHAT and FQNNGV. Trimming shortened V by 1 base and J by 1 base, and 16 bases separated the two germline ends. There are 17 residues in the CDR3. CDR3 nucleotide sequence: TGTGCCAGCAGCTTAGGTGGCAGGGGCCCTAGGAACACTGAAGCTTTCTTT. This sequence encodes CASSLGGRGPRNTEAFF. Together with reference TRBV11-2 and TRBJ1-1, the CDR3 gives the full variable domain: EAGVAQSPRYKIIEKRQSVAFWCNPISGHATLYWYQQILGQGPKLLIQFQNNGVVDDSQLPKDRFSAERLKGVDSTLKIQPAKLEDSAVYLCASSLGGRGPRNTEAFFGQGTRLTVV.

This clonotype was found a few times. The chain employs TRBV7-2 and TRBJ1-3, with a tentative D call TRBD1 (5 bases). The CDR3 length is 15 residues. Per the germline V gene, CDR1 is SGHTA and CDR2 is FQGNSA. Trimming took off 3 bases at V and 3 bases at J, with 12 bases between the two ends. The CDR3 bases are TGTGCCAGCAGCTTTAGGCAGGGTGGTGGAAACACCATATATTTT. Encoded protein: CASSFRQGGGNTIYF.

This clonotype was detected a few times. This chain links TRBV28 with TRBJ2-4, with 9 bases that match TRBD2. With 4 bases clipped from V and 6 bases from J, the junction kept 10 bases outside the gene matches. The length of the CDR3 is 16 residues. Germline assignment: CDR1 MDHEN and CDR2 SYDVKM. This CDR3 reads CASSSSVGRGGNIQYF. In DNA, the CDR3 is TGTGCCAGCAGTTCATCGGTGGGGCGGGGGGGAAACATTCAGTACTTC.

This chain uses TRBV5-1 with TRBJ2-7; no reliable D call. The CDR3 contains 14 residues. The V and J ends lost 0 bases and 2 bases respectively, with 9 bases between them. Germline loops: CDR1 SGHRS, CDR2 YFSETQ. CDR3: CASSLDGYTYEQYF. The CDR3, as DNA: TGCGCCAGCAGCTTGGATGGATACACCTACGAGCAGTACTTC.

The chain carries TRBV30 and TRBJ2-3, with D possibly matching TRBD1 (6 bases). The CDR3 runs to 12 residues. Germline CDR1 is GTSNPN and CDR2 is SVGIG (reference sequence). V dropped 4 bases and J dropped 4 bases, with 9 bases sitting between them. CDR3 sequence: CAWNPGADTQYF. In DNA, the CDR3 is TGTGCCTGGAACCCAGGGGCAGATACGCAGTATTTT.

This clonotype has a handful of counts. J is TRBJ2-7 and V is TRBV4-1, with 8 bases that match TRBD1. Germline CDR1 and CDR2: MGHRA and YSYEKL. The CDR3 sequence is 15 residues long. Trimming took 0 bases from V and 6 from J; bases not matched to a gene: 7. CDR3 in DNA: TGCGCCAGCAGCCAAGATGACAGGGGCATCGGCGAGCAGTACGTC. Its protein is CASSQDDRGIGEQYV.

This chain connects TRBV5-1 to TRBJ2-3; 11 nucleotides line up with TRBD2. V trimming: 3 bases; J trimming: 2 bases; junction bases outside the gene matches: 5. The CDR3 is 16 residues long. Germline V gene sequence: CDR1 SGHRS, CDR2 YFSETQ. This CDR3 is CASSSGTSGVTDTQYF. For the CDR3, the DNA is TGCGCCAGCAGCTCCGGGACTAGCGGCGTCACAGATACGCAGTATTTT.